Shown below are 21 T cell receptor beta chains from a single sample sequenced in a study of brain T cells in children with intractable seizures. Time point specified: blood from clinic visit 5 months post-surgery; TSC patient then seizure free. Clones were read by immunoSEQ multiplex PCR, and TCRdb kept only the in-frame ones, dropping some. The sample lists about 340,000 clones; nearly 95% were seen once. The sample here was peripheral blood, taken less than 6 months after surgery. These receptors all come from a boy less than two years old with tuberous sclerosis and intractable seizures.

In nucleotides, the CDR3 is TGTGCCAGCAGCCTGACGGTGAACACTGAAGCTTTCTTT. Residues: CASSLTVNTEAFF. The chain recombines TRBV14 with TRBJ1-1; D uncertain. V was pared by 4 bases and J by 0 bases, with 6 bases between. From germline, CDR1 is SGHDN and CDR2 FVKESK. The CDR3 runs 13 residues.

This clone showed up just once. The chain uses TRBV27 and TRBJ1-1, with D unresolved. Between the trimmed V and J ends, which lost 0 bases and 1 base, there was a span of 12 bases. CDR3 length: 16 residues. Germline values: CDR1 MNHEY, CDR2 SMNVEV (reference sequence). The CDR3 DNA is TGTGCCAGCAGTTTATCGGGGAGCTCAAGGAACACTGAAGCTTTCTTT. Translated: CASSLSGSSRNTEAFF.

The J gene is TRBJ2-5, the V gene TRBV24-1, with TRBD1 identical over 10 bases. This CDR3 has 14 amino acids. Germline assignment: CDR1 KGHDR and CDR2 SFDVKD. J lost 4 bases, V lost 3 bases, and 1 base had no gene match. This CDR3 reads CATSDGDRGETQYF. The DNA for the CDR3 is TGTGCCACCAGTGATGGGGACAGGGGAGAGACCCAGTACTTC.

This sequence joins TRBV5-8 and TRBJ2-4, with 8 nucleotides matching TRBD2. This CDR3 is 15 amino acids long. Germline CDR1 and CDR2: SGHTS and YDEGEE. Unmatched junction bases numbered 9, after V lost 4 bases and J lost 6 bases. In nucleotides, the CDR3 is TGTGCCAGCAGCCGACTAGCGACCGACAGAAACATTCAGTACTTC. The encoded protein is CASSRLATDRNIQYF. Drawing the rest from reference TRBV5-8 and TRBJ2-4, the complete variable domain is EAGVTQSPTHLIKTRGQQATLRCSPISGHTSVYWYQQALGLGLQFLLWYDEGEERNRGNFPPRFSGRQFPNYSSELNVNALELEDSALYLCASSRLATDRNIQYFGAGTRLSVL.

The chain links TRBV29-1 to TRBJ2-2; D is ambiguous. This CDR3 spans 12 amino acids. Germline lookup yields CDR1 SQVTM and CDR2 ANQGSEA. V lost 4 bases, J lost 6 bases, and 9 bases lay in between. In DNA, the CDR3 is TGCAGCGTTGTTTCCGTCTCCGGGGAGCTGTTTTTT. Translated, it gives CSVVSVSGELFF.

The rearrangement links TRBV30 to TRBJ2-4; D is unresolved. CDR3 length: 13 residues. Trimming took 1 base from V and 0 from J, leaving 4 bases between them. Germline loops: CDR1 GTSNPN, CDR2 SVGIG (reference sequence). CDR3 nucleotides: TGTGCCTGGAGTGGGGTAGCCAAAAACATTCAGTACTTC. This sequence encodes CAWSGVAKNIQYF.

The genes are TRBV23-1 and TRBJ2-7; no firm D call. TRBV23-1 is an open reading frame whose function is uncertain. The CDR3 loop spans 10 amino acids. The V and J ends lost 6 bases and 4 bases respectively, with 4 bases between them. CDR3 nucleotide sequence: TGCGCCAGCAGGTTATACGAGCAGTACTTC. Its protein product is CASRLYEQYF.

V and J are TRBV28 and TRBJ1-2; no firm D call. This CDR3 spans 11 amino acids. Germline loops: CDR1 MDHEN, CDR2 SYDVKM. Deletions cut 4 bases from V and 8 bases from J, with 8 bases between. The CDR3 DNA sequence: TGTGCCAGCAGTTCCCGGGAGGGCTACACCTTC. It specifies CASSSREGYTF.

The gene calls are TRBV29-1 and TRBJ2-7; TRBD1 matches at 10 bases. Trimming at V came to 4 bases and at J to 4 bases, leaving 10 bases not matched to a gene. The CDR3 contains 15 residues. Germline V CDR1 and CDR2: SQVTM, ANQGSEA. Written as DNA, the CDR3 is TGCAGCGTTGTGGGGACAGGGGAGAGTAAATACGAGCAGTACTTC. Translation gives CSVVGTGESKYEQYF.

The CDR3 DNA sequence: TGTGCCAGCAGCCTACGGGAGGGGAACGAGCAGTACTTC. It is translated as CASSLREGNEQYF. This rearrangement joins TRBV9 to TRBJ2-7; 8 bases line up with TRBD2. CDR3 length: 13 residues. V gave up 4 bases and J gave up 5 bases; unmatched junction bases: 5. The germline V gene encodes CDR1 SGDLS and CDR2 YYNGEE.

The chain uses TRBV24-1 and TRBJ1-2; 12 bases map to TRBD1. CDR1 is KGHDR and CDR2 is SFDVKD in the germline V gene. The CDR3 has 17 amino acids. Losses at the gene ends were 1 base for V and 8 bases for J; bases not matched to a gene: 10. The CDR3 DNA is TGTGCCACCAGTGATTTTCAACCGGGACAGGGGGCGTGGGGCTACACCTTC. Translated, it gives CATSDFQPGQGAWGYTF.

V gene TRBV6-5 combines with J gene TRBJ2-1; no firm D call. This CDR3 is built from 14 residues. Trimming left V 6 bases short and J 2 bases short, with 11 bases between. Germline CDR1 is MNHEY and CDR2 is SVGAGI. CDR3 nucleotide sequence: TGTGCCAGCAGGCACGACGGAGCCTACAATGAGCAGTTCTTC. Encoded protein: CASRHDGAYNEQFF.

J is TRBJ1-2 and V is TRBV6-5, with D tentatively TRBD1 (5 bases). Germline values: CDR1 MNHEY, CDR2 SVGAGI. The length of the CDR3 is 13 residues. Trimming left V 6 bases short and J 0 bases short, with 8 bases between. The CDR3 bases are TGTGCCAGCAGCGACAGACCTAACTATGGCTACACCTTC. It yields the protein CASSDRPNYGYTF.

This chain's CDR3 is CASSLATVRGETQYF. For the CDR3, the DNA is TGTGCCAGCAGCTTAGCGACGGTCAGGGGAGAGACCCAGTACTTC. The V gene is TRBV7-2, the J gene TRBJ2-5; D might be TRBD1 (6 bases). The CDR3 has 15 amino acids. CDR1 is SGHTA, CDR2 FQGNSA, per germline. V lost 0 bases to trimming and J lost 4 bases, with 12 bases between them.

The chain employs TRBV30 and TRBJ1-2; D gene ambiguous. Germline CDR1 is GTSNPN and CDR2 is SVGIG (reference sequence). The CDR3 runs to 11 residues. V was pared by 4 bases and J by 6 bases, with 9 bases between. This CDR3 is CAWNGGNGYTF. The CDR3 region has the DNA TGTGCCTGGAACGGAGGGAATGGCTACACCTTC.

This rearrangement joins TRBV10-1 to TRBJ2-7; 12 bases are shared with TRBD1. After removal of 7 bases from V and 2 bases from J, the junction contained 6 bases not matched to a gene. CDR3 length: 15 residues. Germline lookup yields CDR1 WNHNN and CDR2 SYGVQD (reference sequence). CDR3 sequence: CASMTGTGGTYEQYF. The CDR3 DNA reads TGCGCCAGCATGACCGGGACAGGGGGCACCTACGAGCAGTACTTC.

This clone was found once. In DNA, the CDR3 is TGTGCCAGCAGCTTGGGACTAGCGGGAGGAGAGACCCAGTACTTC. Protein sequence: CASSLGLAGGETQYF. The rearrangement uses TRBV5-8 and TRBJ2-5, with 13 positions matching TRBD2. The CDR3 covers 15 residues. Germline CDR1 SGHTS, CDR2 YDEGEE. With V trimmed by 0 bases and J by 4 bases, 0 bases remained unmatched.

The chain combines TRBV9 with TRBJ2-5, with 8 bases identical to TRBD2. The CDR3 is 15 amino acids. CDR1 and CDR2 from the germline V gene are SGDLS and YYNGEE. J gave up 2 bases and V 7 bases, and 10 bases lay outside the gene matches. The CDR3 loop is CASRRLAPNQETQYF. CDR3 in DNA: TGTGCCAGCCGTAGACTAGCGCCCAATCAAGAGACCCAGTACTTC.

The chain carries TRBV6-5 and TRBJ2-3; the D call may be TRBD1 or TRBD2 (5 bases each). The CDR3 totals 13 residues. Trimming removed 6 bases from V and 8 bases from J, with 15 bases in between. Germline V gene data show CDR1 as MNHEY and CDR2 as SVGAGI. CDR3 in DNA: TGTGCCAGCAGCCAGAGGGACCGCGCTACGCAGTATTTT. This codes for CASSQRDRATQYF.

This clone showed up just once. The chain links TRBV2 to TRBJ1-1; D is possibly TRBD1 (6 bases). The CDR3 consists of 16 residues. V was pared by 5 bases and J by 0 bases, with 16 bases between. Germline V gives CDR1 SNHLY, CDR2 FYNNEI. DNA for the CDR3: TGTGCCAGCAGTTCCGCCTCCGGGGGCATGAACACTGAAGCTTTCTTT. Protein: CASSSASGGMNTEAFF.

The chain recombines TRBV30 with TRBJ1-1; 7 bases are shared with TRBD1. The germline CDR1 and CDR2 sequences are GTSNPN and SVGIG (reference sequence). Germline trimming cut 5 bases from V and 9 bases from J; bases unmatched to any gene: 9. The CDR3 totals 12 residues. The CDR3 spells CAWEGAYYKAFF. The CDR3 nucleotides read TGTGCCTGGGAGGGGGCCTATTACAAAGCTTTCTTT.